Following are 17 T cell receptor beta chains from one sample sequenced in a study of blood T cell repertoires in COVID-19. TCRdb's copy holds only in-frame clones and misses some; the assay was immunoSEQ multiplex PCR. The repertoire holds around 76,000 clones, with roughly 80% as singletons. The material sequenced was peripheral blood. The receptors were gathered from a man between 45 and 60 years old with COVID-19, enrolled during active disease.

This clone has just one count. The chain uses TRBV7-3 and TRBJ2-5, with 10 nucleotides matching TRBD1. The germline CDR1 and CDR2 sequences are SGHTA and FQGTGA. The ends lost 5 bases at V and 4 bases at J; junction bases unmatched: 16. The CDR3 covers 18 residues. The CDR3 DNA sequence: TGTGCCAGCAGCCCCCACTCCCGGGGACAGGGGACCCCAGAGACCCAGTACTTC. Translating it yields CASSPHSRGQGTPETQYF.

This chain links TRBV13 with TRBJ2-5, with 8 bases identical to TRBD2. V shed 5 bases, J shed 5 bases, and the junction held 7 bases outside the gene matches. The CDR3 runs 14 residues. CDR1 is PRHDT and CDR2 is FYEKMQ in the germline V gene (reference sequence). Here the CDR3 reads CASSTPGGTETQYF. CDR3 DNA sequence: TGTGCCAGCAGCACACCGGGGGGGACGGAGACCCAGTACTTC. The whole variable domain, remainder taken from reference TRBV13 and TRBJ2-5, is AAGVIQSPRHLIKEKRETATLKCYPIPRHDTVYWYQQGPGQDPQFLISFYEKMQSDKGSIPDRFSAQQFSDYHSELNMSSLELGDSALYFCASSTPGGTETQYFGPGTRLLVL.

The rearrangement uses TRBV7-2 and TRBJ2-7; TRBD1 agrees at 7 bases. V was pared by 5 bases and J by 1 base, with 5 bases of the junction left unmatched. The CDR3 consists of 14 residues. Germline CDR1 is SGHTA and CDR2 is FQGNSA. The CDR3 nucleotides read TGTGCCAGCAGCGTTGGGACAGTGTCCTACGAGCAGTACTTC. Its translation is CASSVGTVSYEQYF.

V and J are TRBV7-2 and TRBJ2-3; 7 nucleotides match TRBD1. The CDR3 length is 16 residues. V shed 0 bases, J shed 2 bases, and the junction held 5 bases outside the gene matches. Germline CDR1 is SGHTA and CDR2 is FQGNSA. The CDR3 reads CASSLAGGADTDTQYF. CDR3 bases: TGTGCCAGCAGCTTAGCAGGGGGCGCCGACACAGATACGCAGTATTTT.

V gene TRBV5-1 combines with J gene TRBJ1-5; 7 bases match TRBD1. This CDR3 is built from 14 residues. With V trimmed by 3 bases and J by 1 base, 1 base remained unmatched. Looked up from germline, CDR1 is SGHRS and CDR2 is YFSETQ. CDR3 amino acids: CASSSGQSNQPQHF. The CDR3 DNA reads TGCGCCAGCAGCTCGGGACAGAGCAATCAGCCCCAGCATTTT.

The J gene is TRBJ2-5, the V gene TRBV28, with D possibly being TRBD2 (6 bases). Per the germline V gene, CDR1 is MDHEN and CDR2 is SYDVKM. This CDR3 contains 12 residues. The germline V and J ends were trimmed by 4 bases and 3 bases, with 6 bases remaining between them. The CDR3 spells CASSSGEETQYF. CDR3 DNA sequence: TGTGCCAGCAGTTCGGGGGAAGAGACCCAGTACTTC.

This chain joins TRBV30 and TRBJ2-3, with D perhaps TRBD2 (6 bases). This CDR3 comprises 15 residues. Trimming removed 0 bases at V and 0 bases at J, with 10 bases between. Looked up from germline, CDR1 is GTSNPN and CDR2 is SVGIG (reference sequence). CDR3 region: CAWSVLGGSTDTQYF. The CDR3 DNA reads as TGTGCCTGGAGTGTACTGGGAGGTAGCACAGATACGCAGTATTTT.

A word on this clone: This same CDR3 is encoded by further DNA sequences in the sample. The V gene is TRBV6-5, the J gene TRBJ2-7; 9 bases fit TRBD1. V gave up 6 bases and J gave up 6 bases; unmatched junction bases: 3. CDR1 MNHEY and CDR2 SVGAGI come from the germline V gene. The CDR3 is made up of 12 amino acids. CDR3 coding DNA: TGTGCCAGCAGACAGGGGGCAGGCGAGCAGTACTTC. Translation gives CASRQGAGEQYF.

The chain couples TRBV28 to TRBJ1-6; 9 bases align to TRBD1. J gave up 10 bases and V 3 bases, and 7 bases lay outside the gene matches. This CDR3 is 15 amino acids long. CDR1 and CDR2 (germline): MDHEN, SYDVKM. This CDR3 reads CASSFSGTGMSPLHF. The CDR3 DNA reads as TGTGCCAGCAGTTTCTCCGGGACAGGGATGTCACCCCTCCACTTT.

The rearrangement links TRBV19 to TRBJ2-1; weak D call: TRBD2 (5 bases). The germline V gene encodes CDR1 LNHDA and CDR2 SQIVND (reference sequence). V was pared by 5 bases and J by 7 bases, with 15 bases between. The CDR3 consists of 14 residues. This chain's CDR3 is CASSSVLATNEQFF. CDR3 nucleotide sequence: TGTGCCAGTAGTTCCGTATTAGCGACTAATGAGCAGTTCTTC.

This clone was observed a few times. The chain combines TRBV9 with TRBJ2-3; no definite D call. There are 15 residues in the CDR3. Germline V gives CDR1 SGDLS, CDR2 YYNGEE. V was clipped by 0 bases and J by 0 bases, with 8 bases between them. The CDR3 loop reads CASSVVGTSTDTQYF. The CDR3 nucleotides read TGTGCCAGCAGCGTAGTGGGCACAAGCACAGATACGCAGTATTTT.

The gene calls are TRBV7-9 and TRBJ2-3; no definite D call. V lost 3 bases and J 0 bases, leaving 10 bases between the germline ends. CDR1 SEHNR and CDR2 FQNEAQ come from the germline V gene (reference sequence). The CDR3 spans 15 residues. This CDR3 reads CASSFLSSSTDTQYF. The DNA for the CDR3 is TGTGCCAGCAGCTTTCTTAGCAGTAGCACAGATACGCAGTATTTT.

The CDR3, as DNA: TGTGCCAGCAGCACGGGACTTAGGAATGAGCAGTTCTTC. This translates into CASSTGLRNEQFF. V usage is TRBV7-8 and J usage is TRBJ2-1; tentative D call: TRBD2 (6 bases). The CDR3 sequence is 13 residues long. In germline, CDR1 is SGHVS, CDR2 FQNEAQ. V was clipped by 5 bases and J by 7 bases, with 12 bases between them.

This clone was recorded many times. V gene TRBV28 combines with J gene TRBJ1-5, with 7 nucleotides matching TRBD1. Unmatched junction bases numbered 12, after V lost 7 bases and J lost 3 bases. The CDR3 runs 16 residues. Germline assignment: CDR1 MDHEN and CDR2 SYDVKM. CDR3: CASTMGKDRVNQPQHF. For the CDR3, the DNA is TGTGCCAGCACCATGGGAAAAGACAGGGTCAATCAGCCCCAGCATTTT. The variable domain in full, completed from reference TRBV28 and TRBJ1-5, reads DVKVTQSSRYLVKRTGEKVFLECVQDMDHENMFWYRQDPGLGLRLIYFSYDVKMKEKGDIPEGYSVSREKKERFSLILESASTNQTSMYLCASTMGKDRVNQPQHFGDGTRLSIL.

The chain combines TRBV11-2 with TRBJ1-1, with D possibly being TRBD1 (5 bases). Germline values: CDR1 SGHAT, CDR2 FQNNGV. V lost 2 bases, J lost 0 bases, and 7 bases lay in between. The CDR3 runs to 14 residues. The CDR3: CASSLRQLNTEAFF. In DNA, the CDR3 is TGTGCCAGCAGCTTACGACAGCTGAACACTGAAGCTTTCTTT.

The CDR3 DNA reads TGCGCCAGCAGCTTGGTCCCAGGGGGGAGCAACACTGAAGCTTTCTTT. This gives the protein CASSLVPGGSNTEAFF. J is TRBJ1-1 and V is TRBV5-1; 7 positions match TRBD1. Germline trimming cut 0 bases from V and 2 bases from J; bases unmatched to any gene: 7. This CDR3 comprises 16 residues. CDR1 is SGHRS, CDR2 YFSETQ, per germline.

The chain has TRBV6-6 and TRBJ2-7, with 7 positions matching TRBD1. J lost 2 bases, V lost 6 bases, and 1 base had no gene match. Per germline, CDR1 MNHNY and CDR2 SVGAGI (reference sequence). This CDR3 is 12 amino acids long. CDR3 region: CASRGTAYEQYF. In nucleotides, the CDR3 is TGTGCCAGCAGAGGGACAGCCTACGAGCAGTACTTC.